Below, one T cell receptor beta chain is given with its context. This clone was seen a handful of times. No cognate antigen has been identified for it. Base qualities were left out, and no much larger clone turns up one base away. Via the germline V gene, CDR1 is LGHNT and CDR2 FRNRAP. The CDR3 runs 14 amino acids, cysteine and phenylalanine included. The entry retains the CDR3 DNA only, 42 bases that are in frame from base 1. V is pruned by 4 bases and J by 1 base, leaving 0 bases of the junction without a gene match. The cohort comprised hundreds of healthy bone marrow donors. Cohort members were all nominally healthy when sampled, although unrecorded immune exposures were likely present. The donor tested CMV seropositive, placing the donor among the 289 seropositive members of the cohort. A peripheral blood sample was collected from each donor, and TCR beta sequencing was performed on peripheral blood mononuclear cells. Genomic DNA was extracted from the blood cell samples with the Qiagen DNeasy Blood Extraction Kit.

The data were taken from a study of cytomegalovirus exposure and HLA in healthy donors (TCRdb year 2017). Turning to the overall study: In an earlier analysis of some 550 of the donors, 276 Gb of sequence data and 117 million unique TCR beta sequences from about 190 million T cells were reported. Typing coverage varied by locus: 629-630 donors for A, B, C, DRB1 and DQB1; roughly 500 for DQA1; around 610 for DPA1; approximately 490 for DPB1. The study combined high-throughput TCR immunosequencing, statistical association of individual TCRs with disease status, and machine learning to predict cytomegalovirus infection status. Donor age, sex, ethnicity and CMV serostatus were compiled alongside the repertoire data. Roughly 5 DR-DQ haplotypes were handled as single units for association and clustering, since linkage in the cohort was strong. Roughly 300 gigabases of sequencing data and around 80 million unique TCR sequences made up an early release that covered nearly 650 HLA-typed donors. Rather than drawing on any new phenotypic data, the later analysis identified candidate immune exposures from TCR beta sequences and the way those sequences occurred across donors. In a later analysis, previously published TCR beta repertoires from 500 to 750 donors were re-analyzed and high-resolution HLA genotyping was added so that TCR occurrence patterns could be studied. Using immunosequencing, the study profiled T cell repertoires from about 620 subjects and related those repertoires to cytomegalovirus serostatus. Besides the first cohort of under 700 subjects, a separate validation cohort made up of 120 different subjects was used. Among 398 genotyped donors of the cohort, an average of approximately 240,000 unique TCR beta nucleotide sequences were sequenced per donor, approximately 20% of them non-productive. Among the roughly 400 genotyped donors, 81% belonged to the genetic ancestry cluster associated with self-reported Caucasian donors. To decide whether each TCR beta V gene segment behaved as functional or pseudogenic, an earlier analysis of some 600 of the donors relied on high-throughput TCR beta sequencing. Both class I and class II loci were covered by HLA typing, at four-digit resolution. The study aimed to test whether cataloging public T cell receptors could reveal signatures of past pathogen exposure. In a later genetic analysis, genome-wide SNP genotypes for about three fifths of the roughly 670 donors were used, and that subset was treated as a discovery cohort. All discovery cohort repertoires had been generated on a single sequencing platform. General findings and caveats noted by the study authors: A further reported finding was that TCR beta sequences accurately predicted the HLA-A and HLA-B alleles for most subjects in the first cohort. In vitro tests confirmed that a few of the cytomegalovirus-associated TCR beta chains recognize cytomegalovirus antigens. In a later analysis, several top co-occurrence clusters were reported to appear linked to parvovirus B19, influenza, CMV and Epstein-Barr virus. The authors suggested that the approach could potentially be extended to other disease states and immunological phenotypes. Because HLA typing was unavailable for some donors at each locus, only the typed subset was used in association tests. When HLA alleles, especially DR and DQ, strongly co-occurred, attributing TCR associations to individual alleles was difficult. Compared with the roughly 700-donor mean, donors in an Asian-associated ancestry cluster had fewer N-insertions in productive TCRs, according to a later genetic analysis. While some public TCRs were present in many individuals, most TCR sequences turned up only very rarely across donors. Specific HLA alleles were associated with 15,000 to 20,000 TCR beta sequences at a false discovery rate of 0.05 in a later analysis. In a later analysis, TCR association rates were found to vary across HLA loci, with the most associated TCRs seen for DRB1 alleles and the fewest for HLA-C alleles. Correlated functional status among segregating V segments might be attributable to linkage disequilibrium, but an unknown experimental factor could not be ruled out. Sequencing depth was assumed to be roughly uniform across donors in the presence/absence analyses, though that assumption may not hold. A group of highly shared sequence variants was considered likely to be a technical artifact of the sequencing pipeline. V-gene and J-gene trimming of TCR beta chains was associated with a missense DCLRE1C variant in a later genetic analysis, and the association was replicated in an independent cohort. Only TCR beta chains were sequenced in this cohort, and the absence of alpha or paired-chain data limited detectable features. In the study, approximately 150 TCR beta chains were listed as associated with cytomegalovirus. Cytomegalovirus status was reported to be diagnosed by the classifier with high specificity and sensitivity in both the original and validation cohorts. Broadly in line with IMGT annotations, most TCR beta V segments showed up in productive rearrangements about 87% or about 30% of the time in an earlier analysis of approximately 640 of the donors. Some IMGT-functional V segments, including TRBV6-2 and TRBV6-3, could not be distinguished by the 87-base-pair reads and were therefore excluded. Most CMV-associated TCR beta chains appeared to be HLA-restricted in a later analysis, and the HLA associations seemed to be driven largely by CMV exposure. Because counts were too low, around 18 rarely observed V segments, including chromosome 9 orphons, were left out of the earlier analysis of 500 to 750 of the donors. The only immune exposure information available for the cohort was CMV serostatus. Compared with equally common non-associated chains, HLA-associated TCR beta chains in a later analysis were more clonally expanded and had lower generation probabilities.

Receptor libraries were prepared by the immunoSEQ multiplex PCR assay. The multiplex PCR relied on a mix of 60 forward primers for TCR Vbeta segments and 13 reverse primers for TCR Jbeta segments. The CDR3 region of rearranged TCR beta genes was amplified from genomic DNA by a multiplex PCR assay. On the Illumina HiSeq System, the amplified TCR beta libraries were sequenced as 87-base-pair reads. The paper's processing steps were these. Across the roughly 640 repertoires, a later analysis counted approximately 83 million unique TCR beta chains, roughly 11 million of which were shared by at least two donors. A nearest-neighbor algorithm error-corrected the raw reads and collapsed the reads into unique sequences, merging closely related sequences to remove PCR and sequencing errors. Alignment of CDR3 sequences to IMGT reference sequences was used to assign V, D and J gene segments. For a sequence to be retained, a match of at least six nucleotides was required to both a V gene segment and a J gene segment. Rearrangements were called productive when the CDR3 lacked stop codons and stayed in frame with V and J; all others were non-productive. Following IMGT convention, CDR3 was defined as the stretch from the second conserved V-encoded cysteine up to the conserved J-encoded phenylalanine. The earlier analysis of about 500 of the donors excluded sequences that lacked an unambiguous match to a single V gene segment. In an earlier analysis of some 590 of the donors, a V segment was called functional when productive rearrangements were above 56.7%, and segregating when the standard deviation between donors exceeded 5%. A statistical classification framework was built for diagnosing cytomegalovirus status from the catalog of TCR beta chain sequences. A later analysis assigned V and J genes by comparing TCR nucleotide sequences with IMGT/GENE-DB human TR gene sequences. Using the TCRdist pipeline, a later analysis assigned CDR3 sequences along with most-parsimonious VDJ recombination scenarios. In a later analysis, each TCR beta chain was defined by its CDR3 amino acid sequence together with its V-gene family, and reads without a unique V-gene family were excluded. In a later analysis, some 600 highly shared, low-generation-probability nucleotide sequences were removed to address suspected cross-contamination and a sequencing artifact. In a later analysis, a clonal expansion index for each public chain was calculated from normalized within-repertoire ranks of inferred template counts. Generation probabilities in a later analysis came from a VDJ recombination model fitted to out-of-frame rearrangements, and those results were checked against IGoR. In a later analysis, TCR-TCR, TCR-HLA and TCR-CMV co-occurrence was scored with hypergeometric tests, and a repertoire-size bias correction was applied to TCR pairs. A later analysis estimated false discovery rates by permuting HLA or CMV assignments 20 times. A later analysis grouped co-occurring TCRs with DBSCAN, adding TCRdist sequence similarity when clustering within HLA-allele-positive subsets. Repertoires with fewer than 30,000 or more than 120,000 public chains, plus five repertoires with anomalous nucleotide sharing, were excluded from co-occurrence clustering. Not all clones reach the TCRdb copy of this immuneACCESS table, which keeps in-frame sequences only. Checked studies attribute under half of the gap to unresolved V genes and leave the rest unexplained. The V and J calls and clone size are taken from that table; D and trimming were inferred from the DNA. The sample data list fewer than 150,000 clones, and roughly 80% of these were observed just once. Around 4.9% of the sample lies in the top ten.

The chain joins TRBV12-5 to TRBJ2-5, with TRBD1 matching 10 junction bases. Material: PBMCs. This sequence was found in a man aged 45 to 65 in good health and CMV-seropositive. The DNA sequence follows: TGTGCTAGTGGTTGGACAGGGGGCCAAGAGACCCAGTACTTC. Translation gives CASGWTGGQETQYF.